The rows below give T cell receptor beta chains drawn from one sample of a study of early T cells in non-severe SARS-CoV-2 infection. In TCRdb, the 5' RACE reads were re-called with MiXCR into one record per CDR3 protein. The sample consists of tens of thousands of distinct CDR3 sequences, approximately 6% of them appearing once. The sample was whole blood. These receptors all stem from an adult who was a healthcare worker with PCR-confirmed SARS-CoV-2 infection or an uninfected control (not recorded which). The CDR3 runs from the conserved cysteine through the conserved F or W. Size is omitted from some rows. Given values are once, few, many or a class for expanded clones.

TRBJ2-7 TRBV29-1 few CSVEVETYEQYF
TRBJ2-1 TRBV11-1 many CASSTIPYNEQFF
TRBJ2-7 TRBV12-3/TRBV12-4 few CASSFLGQGGEQYF
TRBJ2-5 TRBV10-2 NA CASSPLTGDETQYF
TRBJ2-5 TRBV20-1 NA CSAPERAKETQYF
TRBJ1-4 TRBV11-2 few CASSLQQAVNEKLFF
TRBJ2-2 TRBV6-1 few CASSEETVNTGELFF
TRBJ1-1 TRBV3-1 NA CASNLQGARSTEAFF
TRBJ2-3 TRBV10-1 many CASSNPQRPDTQYF
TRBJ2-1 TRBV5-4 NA CASSLGGYEQFF
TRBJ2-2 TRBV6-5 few CASKSNTGELFF
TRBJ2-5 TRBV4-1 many CASSQALAAQETQYF
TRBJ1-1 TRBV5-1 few CASSARQRGKTEAFF
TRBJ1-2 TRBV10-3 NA CAIKSVRSYGYTF
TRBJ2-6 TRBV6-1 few CASSEAGGRGANVLTF
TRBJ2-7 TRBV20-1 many CSARDSGPSLSYEQYF
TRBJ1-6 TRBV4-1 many CASSQDRQPRGNSPLHF
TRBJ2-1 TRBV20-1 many CSAGGPYNEQFF
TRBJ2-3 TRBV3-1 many CASSQDFGLRQGSTDTQYF
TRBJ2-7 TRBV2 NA CASSWGEQYF
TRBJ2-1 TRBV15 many CASRDMGSNEQFF
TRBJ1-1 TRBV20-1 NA CSARMDGNTEAFF
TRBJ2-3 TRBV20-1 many CSARDLGKSTDTQYF
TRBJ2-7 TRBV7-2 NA CASSVGTGGYEQYF
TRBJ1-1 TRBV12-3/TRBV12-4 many CASTPWGNTEAFF
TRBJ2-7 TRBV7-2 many CASSRPGMDYEQYF
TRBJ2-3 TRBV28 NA CASSLPLGGGVNTQYF
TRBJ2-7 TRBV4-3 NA CASSQEGGPQYF